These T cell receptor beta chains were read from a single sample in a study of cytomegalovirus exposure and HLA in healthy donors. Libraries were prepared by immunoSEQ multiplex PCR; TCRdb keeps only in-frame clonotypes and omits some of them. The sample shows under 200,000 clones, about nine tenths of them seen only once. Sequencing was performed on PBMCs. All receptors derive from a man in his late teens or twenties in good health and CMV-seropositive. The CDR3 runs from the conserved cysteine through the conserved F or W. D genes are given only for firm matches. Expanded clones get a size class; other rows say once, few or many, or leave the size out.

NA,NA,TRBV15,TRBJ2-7,TGTGCCACCAGCAGGGACTGGGGGGATTACGAGCAGTACTTC,CATSRDWGDYEQYF
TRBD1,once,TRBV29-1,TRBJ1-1,TGCAGCGGGGGACAGGGGAACACTGAAGCTTTCTTT,CSGGQGNTEAFF
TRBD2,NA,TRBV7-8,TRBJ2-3,TGTGCCAGCGTAGGGCGGGAGAGGCTTTCTGCAGATACGCAGTATTTT,CASVGRERLSADTQYF
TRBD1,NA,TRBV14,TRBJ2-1,TGTGCCAGCAGCCAAAGAGCTGGGGACAGAAACCAAGGTTACTATTTTTACAATGAGCAGTTCTTC,CASSQRAGDRNQGYYFYNEQFF
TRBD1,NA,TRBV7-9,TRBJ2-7,TGTGCCAGCAGTCCCCCGGGACAGGGGGCGCGGGAGCAGTACTTC,CASSPPGQGAREQYF
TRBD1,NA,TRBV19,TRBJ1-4,TGTGCCAGTAGTATAGCATCAACCGGGACAGGGAATGAAAAACTGTTTTTT,CASSIASTGTGNEKLFF
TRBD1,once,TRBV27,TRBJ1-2,TGTGCCAGCAGTGGGACAGGGGGCAAAAAATATGGCTACACCTTC,CASSGTGGKKYGYTF
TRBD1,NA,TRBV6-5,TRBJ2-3,TGTGCCAGCAGTTACCTCCGACAGGGTGCCCCAGATACGCAGTATTTT,CASSYLRQGAPDTQYF
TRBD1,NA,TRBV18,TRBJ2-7,TGTGCCAGCTCACCGCAAGGGGGCCTCAGCGAGCAGTACTTC,CASSPQGGLSEQYF
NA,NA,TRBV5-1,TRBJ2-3,TGCGCCAGCAGCTTACCCACCCTGACAGAATGGTATTTT,CASSLPTLTEWYF
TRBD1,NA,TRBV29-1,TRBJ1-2,TGCAGCGTTGAAGATCAGGGGGGCTATGGCTACACCTTC,CSVEDQGGYGYTF
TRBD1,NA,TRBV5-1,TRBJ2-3,TGCGCCAGCAGCTCCTTCGGACAGGGGAGCACAGATACGCAGTATTTT,CASSSFGQGSTDTQYF
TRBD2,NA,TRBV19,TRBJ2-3,TGTGCCAGTAGCCGTCCCACTAGCGTCACAGATACGCAGTATTTT,CASSRPTSVTDTQYF
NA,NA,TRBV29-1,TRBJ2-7,TGCAGCGTTGAATCAGGGTTCCCCTACGAGCAGTACTTC,CSVESGFPYEQYF
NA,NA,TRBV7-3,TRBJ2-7,TGTGCCAGCAGCTTAAATGCCCAGTACGAGCAGTACTTC,CASSLNAQYEQYF
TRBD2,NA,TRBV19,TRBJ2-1,TGTGCCAGTAGTATCACCGGGACTAGCATCAATGAGCAGTTCTTC,CASSITGTSINEQFF
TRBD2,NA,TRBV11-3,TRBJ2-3,TGTGCCAGCAGCCATGGAACACCGCTAGCGGGAGATACGCAGTATTTT,CASSHGTPLAGDTQYF
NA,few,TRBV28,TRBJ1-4,TGTGCCACTATGGCAGACGGGGAAAAACTGTTTTTT,CATMADGEKLFF
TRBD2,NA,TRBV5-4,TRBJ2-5,TGTGCCAGCAGCTTGGCGGGACTAGCGGGAGGTAAAGAGACCCAGTACTTC,CASSLAGLAGGKETQYF
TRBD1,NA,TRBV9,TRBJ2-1,TGTGCCAGCAGCGCTCGGGACAGGGGGCCTGGAGAGCAGTTCTTC,CASSARDRGPGEQFF
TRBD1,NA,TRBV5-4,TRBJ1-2,TGTGCCAGCAGCCGGGTGGACAGGCTAGAGGATGGCTACACCTTC,CASSRVDRLEDGYTF
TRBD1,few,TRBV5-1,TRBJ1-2,TGCGCCAGCAGCACGGGTCCGGGACAGGGGATCTATGGCTACACCTTC,CASSTGPGQGIYGYTF
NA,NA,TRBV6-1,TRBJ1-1,TGTGCCGTCACAGCTCGGGCGGGCACTGAAGCTTTCTTT,CAVTARAGTEAFF
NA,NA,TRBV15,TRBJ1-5,TGTGCCACCAGCAGAGATACGACAGATAGCAATCAGCCCCAGCATTTT,CATSRDTTDSNQPQHF
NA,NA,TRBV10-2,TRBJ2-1,TGCGCCAGCAGCTTAGCGCAGAGGACTTCCTACAATGAGCAGTTCTTC,CASSLAQRTSYNEQFF
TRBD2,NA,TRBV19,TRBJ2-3,TGTGCCAGTACTGCTAGCGGGAGCACAGATACGCAGTATTTT,CASTASGSTDTQYF
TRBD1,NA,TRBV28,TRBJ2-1,TGTGCCAGCAGGGCTCCAAGGGACAGGGGTGTTAATGAGCAGTTCTTC,CASRAPRDRGVNEQFF
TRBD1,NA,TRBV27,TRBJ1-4,TGTGCCAGCAGTCGACAGGGGATTGCAACTAATGAAAAACTGTTTTTT,CASSRQGIATNEKLFF